This entry is about one T cell receptor beta chain. Trimming stripped 2 bases from V and 2 bases from J, with 19 bases between. The CDR3 covers 18 residues. Germline CDR1 and CDR2: SEHNR and FQNEAQ (reference sequence). The sample belongs to a study of cytomegalovirus exposure and HLA in healthy donors. This PCR relied on a set of 60 Vbeta primers and 13 Jbeta primers. The assay was immunoSEQ multiplex PCR, and TCRdb's table has in-frame clones only and misses some. This sample has 150,000 to 200,000 clones, with more than 75% found just once. This TCR was sampled from a woman aged 18-29 years in good health and CMV-seronegative. The chain combines TRBV7-9 with TRBJ2-1; possibly TRBD2 for D (7 bases). Source material: PBMCs. This CDR3 is CASSLWFSTGGPYNEQFF. In DNA, the CDR3 is TGTGCCAGCAGCTTATGGTTTTCGACCGGGGGGCCCTACAATGAGCAGTTCTTC. Full variable domain (rest looked up from reference TRBV7-9 and TRBJ2-1): DTGVSQNPRHKITKRGQNVTFRCDPISEHNRLYWYRQTLGQGPEFLTYFQNEAQLEKSRLLSDRFSAERPKGSFSTLEIQRTEQGDSAMYLCASSLWFSTGGPYNEQFFGPGTRLTVL.